One and the same sample provided the 28 T cell receptor beta chains below, sequenced in a study of shared clonotypes between healthy human individuals. Produced via immunoSEQ multiplex PCR; TCRdb's table is partial and in-frame only. This repertoire shows approximately 720,000 clones, around 72% found once; its top ten account for approximately 1.8%. The source material was memory CD4+ T cells sorted from blood. Subset in this sample: CD45RA-negative fraction. The receptor source for this set is a woman aged 25 to 39 in good health.

This CDR3 reads CASSNRAYEQYF. CDR3 DNA sequence: TGTGCCAGCAGCAATAGAGCCTACGAGCAGTACTTC. The chain carries TRBV21-1 and TRBJ2-7; TRBD2 is the table's D call and was not checked against the DNA. TRBV21-1 is designated a pseudogene. This CDR3 is built from 12 residues.

This clone has just one count. CDR3 sequence reads: CASSLGGLVNQPQHF. In nucleotides, the CDR3 is TGCGCCAGCAGCTTGGGGGGTCTGGTCAATCAGCCCCAGCATTTT. The chain is built from TRBV5-1 and TRBJ1-5; D unresolved. This CDR3 is 15 amino acids long. Germline assignment: CDR1 SGHRS and CDR2 YFSETQ. The ends were cut back, 0 bases at V and 3 bases at J, with 10 bases in the middle.

The V and J genes are TRBV5-1 and TRBJ1-4; D is ambiguous. This CDR3 is built from 16 residues. Trimming shortened V by 0 bases and J by 0 bases, and 9 bases separated the two germline ends. Looked up from germline, CDR1 is SGHRS and CDR2 is YFSETQ. The CDR3: CASSLASGTTNEKLFF. CDR3 nucleotide sequence: TGCGCCAGCAGCTTGGCCAGTGGGACAACTAATGAAAAACTGTTTTTT.

The chain couples TRBV7-3 to TRBJ2-5, with D maybe TRBD2 (6 bases). The ends were cut back, 2 bases at V and 5 bases at J, with 12 bases in the middle. The CDR3 contains 14 residues. Germline loops: CDR1 SGHTA, CDR2 FQGTGA. The DNA for the CDR3 is TGTGCCAGCAGCTTAGGGGCGGGGCTGGAGACCCAGTACTTC. It encodes CASSLGAGLETQYF.

This chain connects TRBV19 to TRBJ2-2, with a possible D match to TRBD1 (6 bases). The germline gives CDR1 LNHDA, CDR2 SQIVND (reference sequence). V was cut by 5 bases and J by 2 bases, with 9 bases left in between. This CDR3 region has 14 residues. Here the CDR3 reads CASSPGVNTGELFF. CDR3 coding DNA: TGTGCCAGTAGTCCAGGGGTAAACACCGGGGAGCTGTTTTTT.

This clone was seen only a few times. The chain is built from TRBV5-1 and TRBJ2-2; D is undetermined. This CDR3 is 13 amino acids long. V was trimmed by 0 bases and J by 9 bases, leaving 9 bases between them. Germline CDR1 is SGHRS and CDR2 is YFSETQ. DNA of the CDR3: TGCGCCAGCAGCTTGGTCCTGAGCTGGGAGCTGTTTTTT. Residues: CASSLVLSWELFF.

The J gene is TRBJ2-6, the V gene TRBV19; D uncertain. The germline gives CDR1 LNHDA, CDR2 SQIVND (reference sequence). CDR3 length equals 17 residues. V was shortened by 4 bases and J by 0 bases, with 13 bases between the two germline ends. As DNA, the CDR3 is TGTGCCAGTAGTACCTCCTCCTTTTCCTCTGGGGCCAACGTCCTGACTTTC. Translated, it gives CASSTSSFSSGANVLTF.

The chain combines TRBV18 with TRBJ2-1, with D maybe TRBD2 (6 bases). Trimming stripped 0 bases from V and 6 bases from J, with 15 bases between. The CDR3 consists of 16 residues. From germline, CDR1 is KGHSH and CDR2 LQKENI. The CDR3 loop reads CASSPPGFRDSNEQFF. CDR3 bases: TGTGCCAGCTCACCACCAGGGTTCCGGGACTCCAATGAGCAGTTCTTC.

V usage is TRBV19 and J usage is TRBJ2-7; perhaps TRBD2 as D (6 bases). V gave up 3 bases and J gave up 4 bases, with 16 bases separating them. Germline CDR1 LNHDA, CDR2 SQIVND (reference sequence). The CDR3 loop spans 15 amino acids. The CDR3 bases are TGTGCCAGTAGTATGGAGGGCGGGGTGGCTTACGAGCAGTACTTC. It codes for CASSMEGGVAYEQYF.

This rearrangement joins TRBV10-1 to TRBJ2-7; 8 bases map to TRBD2. The ends lost 6 bases at V and 1 base at J; junction bases unmatched: 2. Germline CDR1 reads WNHNN; CDR2 reads SYGVQD (reference sequence). The CDR3 sequence is 13 residues long. CDR3 loop: CASSPGGSYEQYF. Written as DNA, the CDR3 is TGCGCCAGCAGCCCGGGGGGGTCCTACGAGCAGTACTTC.

The rearrangement uses TRBV12-5 and TRBJ2-1, with a weak D call TRBD2 (5 bases). The CDR3 is 17 amino acids. Trimming removed 0 bases at V and 0 bases at J, with 12 bases between. Germline lookup yields CDR1 LGHNT and CDR2 FRNRAP. The DNA for the CDR3 is TGTGCTAGTGGTTTGGTAGTATTGAGCGGCTCCTACAATGAGCAGTTCTTC. It codes for CASGLVVLSGSYNEQFF. Together with reference TRBV12-5 and TRBJ2-1, the CDR3 gives the full variable domain: DARVTQTPRHKVTEMGQEVTMRCQPILGHNTVFWYRQTMMQGLELLAYFRNRAPLDDSGMPKDRFSAEMPDATLATLKIQPSEPRDSAVYFCASGLVVLSGSYNEQFFGPGTRLTVL.

In nucleotides, the CDR3 is TGTGCCAGCAGCGATCTCCGGGACAACTCTGAAAAACTGTTTTTT. It translates to CASSDLRDNSEKLFF. V is TRBV5-4 and J is TRBJ1-4, with D maybe TRBD1 (6 bases). The CDR3 covers 15 residues. The V end was cut by 4 bases, the J end by 7 bases, with 17 bases between. Germline CDR1 SGHNT, CDR2 YYREEE (reference sequence).

V is TRBV25-1 and J is TRBJ1-3; D may be TRBD1 (6 bases). The CDR3 sequence is 15 residues long. Trimming removed 7 bases from V and 1 base from J, with 14 bases in between. Germline values: CDR1 MGHDK, CDR2 SYGVNS. CDR3 loop: CASMGRGRSGNTIYF. The CDR3 DNA sequence: TGTGCCAGCATGGGAAGGGGGAGATCTGGAAACACCATATATTTT.

The rearrangement links TRBV6-4 to TRBJ2-1; D uncertain. Germline CDR1 MRHNA, CDR2 SNTAGT. This CDR3 has 15 residues. V gave up 4 bases and J gave up 0 bases, with 10 bases separating them. The CDR3 is CASSVDVSSYNEQFF. Here the CDR3 DNA reads TGTGCCAGCAGTGTAGATGTGAGCTCCTACAATGAGCAGTTCTTC.

This chain connects TRBV29-1 to TRBJ2-5; D is unresolved. This CDR3 region has 22 residues. V was trimmed by 2 bases and J by 5 bases, leaving 39 bases between them. The germline V gene encodes CDR1 SQVTM and CDR2 ANQGSEA. For the CDR3, the DNA is TGCAGCGTTGAATACTCACCACTTACCTCGCCGCTCGCCCGCCACAGTTGGGAGACCCAGTACTTC. This gives the protein CSVEYSPLTSPLARHSWETQYF.

At least ten counts were recorded for this clone. This sequence joins TRBV28 and TRBJ1-5; D unclear. Germline V gives CDR1 MDHEN, CDR2 SYDVKM. The V and J ends lost 5 bases and 5 bases respectively, with 1 base between them. CDR3 length: 10 amino acids. The CDR3 here is CASSDQPQHF. Here the CDR3 DNA reads TGTGCCAGCAGTGATCAGCCCCAGCATTTT.

This chain uses TRBV15 with TRBJ1-4; 7 nucleotides match TRBD1. Per the germline V gene, CDR1 is LNHNV and CDR2 is YYDKDF (reference sequence). This CDR3 contains 15 residues. With V trimmed by 5 bases and J by 4 bases, 7 bases remained unmatched. This CDR3 is CATSPTGAYNEKLFF. As DNA, the CDR3 is TGTGCCACCAGCCCTACAGGGGCCTATAATGAAAAACTGTTTTTT.

This chain links TRBV15 with TRBJ1-2, with D hard to call. This CDR3 has 11 residues. The germline V gene has CDR1 LNHNV and CDR2 YYDKDF (reference sequence). V dropped 6 bases and J dropped 7 bases, with 9 bases sitting between them. CDR3 coding DNA: TGTGCCACCAGGGGCACGCGTGGCTACACCTTC. This sequence encodes CATRGTRGYTF.

This chain uses TRBV2 with TRBJ2-1; 15 bases map to TRBD2. The CDR3 is 18 residues long. V gave up 6 bases and J gave up 0 bases; unmatched junction bases: 6. The germline gives CDR1 SNHLY, CDR2 FYNNEI. The chain's CDR3 is CASRMGLAGGPSYNEQFF. The CDR3 coding sequence is TGTGCCAGCAGGATGGGACTAGCGGGAGGCCCCTCCTACAATGAGCAGTTCTTC.

This clone came up a few times. The chain combines TRBV7-2 with TRBJ1-5, with D perhaps TRBD1 (6 bases). The CDR3 is made up of 13 amino acids. V was cut by 5 bases and J by 7 bases, with 12 bases left in between. Germline CDR1 and CDR2: SGHTA and FQGNSA. This CDR3 reads CASSTQGRQPQHF. Written as DNA, the CDR3 is TGTGCCAGCAGCACACAGGGACGGCAGCCCCAGCATTTT.

The V gene is TRBV7-9, the J gene TRBJ2-1; D may be TRBD1 (5 bases). Trimming took 2 bases from V and 5 from J, leaving 13 bases between them. The germline CDR1 and CDR2 sequences are SEHNR and FQNEAQ (reference sequence). CDR3 size: 15 residues. CDR3 in amino acids: CASSLSGAPDNEQFF. For the CDR3, the DNA is TGTGCCAGCAGCTTAAGTGGGGCTCCGGACAATGAGCAGTTCTTC.

The rearrangement links TRBV5-1 to TRBJ2-2, with 7 bases that match TRBD1. The CDR3 consists of 15 residues. V lost 4 bases to trimming and J lost 0 bases; unmatched junction nucleotides: 3. Germline CDR1 and CDR2: SGHRS and YFSETQ. The CDR3 protein is CASSMTGPNTGELFF. DNA for the CDR3: TGCGCCAGCAGCATGACAGGGCCGAACACCGGGGAGCTGTTTTTT.

This clone was detected a few times. V usage is TRBV16 and J usage is TRBJ2-1, with D hard to call. This CDR3 is 14 amino acids long. CDR1 and CDR2 (germline): KGHSY, FQNENV. Trimming removed 4 bases at V and 8 bases at J, with 15 bases between. The CDR3 DNA follows: TGTGCCAGCAGCCGTCACGCCTCTGAGGATGAGCAGTTCTTC. As protein: CASSRHASEDEQFF.

J is TRBJ2-7 and V is TRBV7-8, with 10 bases lining up with TRBD1. With V trimmed by 5 bases and J by 3 bases, 7 bases remained unmatched. The CDR3 loop spans 15 amino acids. CDR1 is SGHVS and CDR2 is FQNEAQ in the germline V gene. CDR3 coding DNA: TGTGCCAGCAGCCCAAACCGGGACAGGGGCTACGAGCAGTACTTC. Protein sequence: CASSPNRDRGYEQYF.

Worth noting for this clone: At one of its ends the junction is not consistent with the germline gene, which may arise from a read error. The V gene is TRBV4-1, the J gene TRBJ2-1; tentative D call: TRBD2 (7 bases). The CDR3 is 16 amino acids. CDR1 is MGHRA, CDR2 YSYEKL, per germline. Here the CDR3 DNA reads TGCGCCAGCAGTCAAGGGACAAGCGGGACCTACAATGAGCAGTTCTTC. Translating it yields CASSQGTSGTYNEQFF.

This clone was found once. The rearrangement links TRBV18 to TRBJ1-2; a weak D match, TRBD1 (6 bases). The CDR3 loop spans 17 amino acids. Trimming took 2 bases from V and 2 from J, leaving 18 bases between them. From germline, CDR1 is KGHSH and CDR2 LQKENI. CDR3 residues: CASSPMGGRMINYGYTF. CDR3 nucleotide sequence: TGTGCCAGCTCACCAATGGGGGGCCGGATGATCAACTATGGCTACACCTTC.

V gene TRBV28 combines with J gene TRBJ2-3; 8 bases are a match to TRBD1. Germline V gene lookup returns CDR1 MDHEN and CDR2 SYDVKM. Losses at the gene ends were 2 bases for V and 4 bases for J; bases not matched to a gene: 5. The CDR3 has 15 residues. The CDR3 coding sequence is TGTGCCAGCAGTTTACCAGGGGGCCTTGCAGATACGCAGTATTTT. Translated: CASSLPGGLADTQYF.

CDR3 bases: TGTGCCAGTAGTCAACAGGGGAGGCAGGGGGGCTACACCTTC. Translating gives CASSQQGRQGGYTF. The chain carries TRBV19 and TRBJ1-2; 7 nucleotides line up with TRBD1. CDR3 length: 14 residues. CDR1 and CDR2 (germline): LNHDA, SQIVND (reference sequence). Trimming at V came to 5 bases and at J to 8 bases, leaving 11 bases not matched to a gene.